This section outlines one TCR beta chain sequence together with its context. Germline V gene lookup returns CDR1 SGHAT and CDR2 FQNNGV. V shed 5 bases, J shed 9 bases, and the junction held 8 bases outside the gene matches. The CDR3 has 13 amino acids. This sample was included in a study of T cell changes during pregnancy in multiple sclerosis. TCRdb keeps only in-frame clones here, not all; method: immunoSEQ multiplex PCR. The sample has roughly 60,000 clones; roughly 92% are singletons. This chain joins TRBV11-2 and TRBJ2-7; 9 bases line up with TRBD1. This sequence originates from a female donor with multiple sclerosis, enrolled in a pregnancy study. The sample in question was peripheral blood, obtained in the second trimester of pregnancy. The CDR3 DNA follows: TGTGCCAGCAGCCTATTAAGACAGGGGGGGCAGTACTTC. This sequence encodes CASSLLRQGGQYF.